The 8 T cell receptor beta chains below were found in one sample sequenced in a study of blood T cell repertoires in COVID-19. The assay was immunoSEQ multiplex PCR, and TCRdb's table has in-frame clones only and misses some. The table lists nearly 300,000 clones, roughly 91% of them singletons. Sequencing was done on a sample of PBMCs or T cells enriched from blood (not recorded which). These receptor sequences come from a woman between 45 and 65 years old who had been exposed to COVID-19.

The CDR3 region is CAWSAGQESRQPQHF. The CDR3 region has the DNA TGTGCCTGGAGCGCCGGACAGGAATCTAGGCAGCCCCAGCATTTT. The gene calls are TRBV30 and TRBJ1-5; 7 positions agree with TRBD1. The junction had 12 bases not matched to a gene; V was cut back by 3 bases and J by 7 bases. Per germline, CDR1 GTSNPN and CDR2 SVGIG (reference sequence). CDR3 length equals 15 residues.

By share, this clone counts as medium-sized. The gene calls are TRBV6-4 and TRBJ1-2; no reliable D call. The germline V and J ends were trimmed by 7 bases and 4 bases, with 7 bases remaining between them. Germline V gene lookup returns CDR1 MRHNA and CDR2 SNTAGT. The CDR3 extends over 11 amino acids. In DNA, the CDR3 is TGTGCCAGCACGACTAGCTATGGCTACACCTTC. Translated, it gives CASTTSYGYTF.

The chain combines TRBV19 with TRBJ1-2, with 7 bases matching TRBD1. V dropped 3 bases and J dropped 5; count of bases not matched to a gene: 3. Germline V gives CDR1 LNHDA, CDR2 SQIVND (reference sequence). The CDR3 is 13 residues long. CDR3 sequence (DNA): TGTGCCAGTAGTATTGAGGGGGCGTATGGCTACACCTTC. Residues: CASSIEGAYGYTF.

This chain connects TRBV5-1 to TRBJ2-7, with 14 bases fitting TRBD2. The CDR3 is 15 residues long. J lost 3 bases, V lost 4 bases, and 3 bases had no gene match. Per the germline V gene, CDR1 is SGHRS and CDR2 is YFSETQ. The CDR3 nucleotides read TGCGCCAGCAGCCCAGGGACTAGCGGGGGCTACGAGCAGTACTTC. It specifies CASSPGTSGGYEQYF.

The CDR3 protein is CASSLVGYRGTYGYTF. For the CDR3, the DNA is TGTGCCAGCAGTTTAGTAGGCTACAGGGGGACCTATGGCTACACCTTC. This chain uses TRBV28 with TRBJ1-2; 8 nucleotides line up with TRBD1. The germline CDR1 and CDR2 sequences are MDHEN and SYDVKM. CDR3 size: 16 residues. V trimming: 2 bases; J trimming: 4 bases; junction bases outside the gene matches: 9.

CDR3 amino acids: CSVKGQVSLEQYF. For the CDR3, the DNA is TGCAGCGTTAAAGGACAGGTTTCCCTCGAGCAGTACTTC. V is TRBV29-1 and J is TRBJ2-7, with TRBD1 matching over 7 bases. With V trimmed by 5 bases and J by 6 bases, 10 bases remained unmatched. Germline loops: CDR1 SQVTM, CDR2 ANQGSEA. The CDR3 is 13 residues long.

This clone appeared a single time. The chain uses TRBV29-1 and TRBJ2-5; maybe TRBD1 (5 bases). CDR1 and CDR2 (germline): SQVTM, ANQGSEA. This CDR3 region has 12 residues. V lost 6 bases and J lost 4, with 12 bases in between. The CDR3 spells CSVERGGETQYF. CDR3 sequence (DNA): TGCAGCGTCGAAAGGGGTGGAGAGACCCAGTACTTC. Using reference TRBV29-1 and TRBJ2-5 for the parts outside the CDR3, the full variable domain is SAVISQKPSRDICQRGTSLTIQCQVDSQVTMMFWYRQQPGQSLTLIATANQGSEATYESGFVIDKFPISRPNLTFSTLTVSNMSPEDSSIYLCSVERGGETQYFGPGTRLLVL.

The chain carries TRBV27 and TRBJ2-1; 8 bases agree with TRBD2. Germline CDR1 and CDR2: MNHEY and SMNVEV (reference sequence). The trim removed 6 bases at V and 3 bases at J, leaving 7 bases unmatched. The CDR3 runs to 15 residues. The chain's CDR3 is CASSGGLAGYNEQFF. In DNA, the CDR3 is TGTGCCAGCAGCGGGGGGCTAGCGGGCTACAATGAGCAGTTCTTC.